The TCR beta chain under discussion was sequenced for a study of breast tumors, draining lymph nodes, adjacent tissues. TCRdb re-called the multiplex PCR reads with MiXCR, one entry per CDR3 protein. The sample shows roughly 130,000 distinct CDR3 sequences, around 20% of them seen only once. Worth noting for this clonotype: The antigen is undetermined. This may come from a read error, since a much larger clone is one base off.

CDR3 size: 17 residues. Germline loops: CDR1 LNHDA, CDR2 SQIVND (reference sequence). The lymph nodes were axillary draining lymph nodes from breast cancer patients. Study observations and caveats: Findings are consistent with lymph node origin and intratumoral expansion of most tumor T cells. Tumor TCR diversity was below lymph nodes but above nontumor tissue. Tumor and nontumor repertoires were significantly more similar in luminal-like than in basal-like breast cancer.

The sequence was collected from a female donor with breast cancer. Some clones in this sample may be carry-over from other donors' samples. What was sequenced was axillary lymph node tissue. V is TRBV19 and J is TRBJ2-7, with D possibly being TRBD1 (6 bases). For the CDR3, the DNA is TGTGCCAATAGTATGTGCCTTTCGTGGACAGAGCACTACGAGCAGTACTTC. This translates into CANSMCLSWTEHYEQYF.